This T cell receptor beta chain is from a study of T cells after yellow fever vaccination. On the study more broadly: Researchers used SMART-Seq v4 Ultra Low Input to prepare fractions that had low cell numbers.

This clonotype was observed a few times. What it binds is not known. The authors made TCR cDNA by 5'RACE template switching, adding a universal primer site and UMIs. TCRdb re-called the 5' RACE reads through MiXCR, storing one row per CDR3 protein. The sample records 60,000 to 85,000 distinct CDR3 sequences, about 6.6% being singletons. Study-level findings and limits: After the booster, approximately 96% of CD4 and more than 75% of CD8 primary-response clones were re-detected. Abundant bulk-population clonotypes could contaminate the FACS-sorted repertoires.

The source of this sequence is a man younger than 35 who received the YFV17D yellow fever vaccine. Sequencing was performed on CD8+ T cells sorted from PBMCs, taken around 5 days after the first yellow fever vaccination.

The CDR3 spells CASSSSVKGSYNSPLHF. As DNA, the CDR3 is TGTGCCAGCAGTTCCTCTGTAAAGGGGTCCTATAATTCACCCCTCCACTTT. The rearrangement joins TRBV6-5 to TRBJ1-6; maybe TRBD1 (5 bases). The germline gives CDR1 MNHEY, CDR2 SVGAGI. V gave up 4 bases and J gave up 1 base, with 14 bases separating them. The CDR3 is made up of 17 amino acids.